Listed here are 19 T cell receptor beta chains from one sample, sequenced in a study of T cell responses to AZD1222 COVID-19 vaccine. Clones were read by immunoSEQ multiplex PCR, and TCRdb kept only the in-frame ones, dropping some. The sample includes fewer than 150,000 clones, almost 90% seen only once; the top ten take approximately 3.7%. The sample here was peripheral blood, taken on day 0 of AZD1222 vaccination. These receptor sequences come from an adult in good health.

The chain uses TRBV27 and TRBJ1-1; 10 bases line up with TRBD1. The ends lost 6 bases at V and 0 bases at J; junction bases unmatched: 7. The CDR3 is 16 residues long. Per the germline V gene, CDR1 is MNHEY and CDR2 is SMNVEV (reference sequence). The DNA for the CDR3 is TGTGCCAGCAGCCGCCGACAGGGGGCCTTGAACACTGAAGCTTTCTTT. Amino acid sequence: CASSRRQGALNTEAFF.

This sequence joins TRBV7-9 and TRBJ2-1, with D possibly being TRBD2 (6 bases). This CDR3 contains 15 residues. Trimming removed 5 bases at V and 3 bases at J, with 14 bases between. Germline V gives CDR1 SEHNR, CDR2 FQNEAQ (reference sequence). CDR3 sequence reads: CASSIPGLRYNEQFF. CDR3 in DNA: TGTGCCAGCAGCATCCCGGGACTCCGCTACAATGAGCAGTTCTTC.

This clone was counted a single time. The V call is TRBV10-3, the J call TRBJ2-1, with D possibly matching TRBD2 (5 bases). V shed 5 bases and J shed 6 bases, with 8 bases lying between them. Per germline, CDR1 ENHRY and CDR2 SYGVKD. The CDR3 consists of 12 residues. As DNA, the CDR3 is TGTGCCATCAGTAGGAGCGGCAATGAGCAGTTCTTC. Translation gives CAISRSGNEQFF.

The chain carries TRBV30 and TRBJ2-3, with TRBD2 identical over 8 bases. Trimming removed 3 bases from V and 4 bases from J; junction bases left unmatched: 6. CDR1 and CDR2 (germline): GTSNPN, SVGIG (reference sequence). The CDR3 extends over 14 amino acids. This CDR3 is CAWSLTSVPDTQYF. DNA for the CDR3: TGTGCCTGGAGCCTGACTAGCGTACCAGATACGCAGTATTTT. The full variable domain, in which reference TRBV30 and TRBJ2-3 provide the parts outside the CDR3, is SQTIHQWPATLVQPVGSPLSLECTVEGTSNPNLYWYRQAAGRGLQLLFYSVGIGQISSEVPQNLSASRPQDRQFILSSKKLLLSDSGFYLCAWSLTSVPDTQYFGPGTRLTVL.

The V gene is TRBV6-4, the J gene TRBJ1-1, with D tentatively TRBD1 (5 bases). Germline V gene sequence: CDR1 MRHNA, CDR2 SNTAGT. Trimming removed 2 bases at V and 3 bases at J, with 13 bases between. This CDR3 has 15 amino acids. The CDR3: CASSDLPGKDTEAFF. The CDR3 DNA reads as TGTGCCAGCAGTGACCTTCCAGGGAAGGACACTGAAGCTTTCTTT.

This sequence joins TRBV29-1 and TRBJ2-2; 10 nucleotides align to TRBD1. CDR1 and CDR2 (germline): SQVTM, ANQGSEA. The CDR3 loop spans 14 amino acids. With 6 bases clipped from V and 5 bases from J, the junction kept 6 bases outside the gene matches. As DNA, the CDR3 is TGCAGCGTCGGGACAGGGGAAGGAACCGGGGAGCTGTTTTTT. Translating it yields CSVGTGEGTGELFF.

The J gene is TRBJ1-6, the V gene TRBV19, with 7 nucleotides matching TRBD1. CDR3 length: 13 amino acids. Germline values: CDR1 LNHDA, CDR2 SQIVND (reference sequence). V shed 9 bases and J 10 bases; nucleotides not matched to a gene: 9. The CDR3 protein is CASHPRGDSPLHF. CDR3 sequence (DNA): TGTGCCAGCCACCCCAGGGGGGACTCACCCCTCCACTTT.

The V call is TRBV21-1, the J call TRBJ2-1; no DNA check was done on the table's D call, TRBD2. TRBV21-1 is a known pseudogene. The CDR3 covers 13 residues. The CDR3 loop is CASSKLGSREQFF. CDR3 DNA sequence: TGTGCCAGCAGCAAATTAGGGAGTCGGGAGCAGTTCTTC.

The chain employs TRBV5-1 and TRBJ1-6; 8 bases align to TRBD1. V shed 0 bases and J 8 bases; nucleotides not matched to a gene: 4. The CDR3 has 15 residues. Germline-derived CDR1 and CDR2 are SGHRS and YFSETQ. DNA of the CDR3: TGCGCCAGCAGCTTGGTCACGACAGGGGATTCACCCCTCCACTTT. Amino acids: CASSLVTTGDSPLHF.

This chain uses TRBV7-3 with TRBJ2-3; 8 nucleotides line up with TRBD2. CDR1 and CDR2 (germline): SGHTA, FQGTGA. The V and J ends lost 4 bases and 8 bases, in that order; junction bases with no gene match: 5. CDR3 size: 13 residues. CDR3 amino acids: CASSSSTSATQYF. The CDR3 coding sequence is TGTGCCAGCAGCTCCTCGACTAGCGCTACGCAGTATTTT.

The gene calls are TRBV19 and TRBJ2-5; 7 nucleotides match TRBD2. This CDR3 has 14 residues. Trimming took 6 bases from V and 1 from J; bases not matched to a gene: 5. CDR1 is LNHDA, CDR2 SQIVND, per germline (reference sequence). CDR3 region: CASSPAGLQETQYF. The CDR3 bases are TGTGCCAGTAGCCCAGCGGGACTCCAAGAGACCCAGTACTTC.

The chain links TRBV7-9 to TRBJ1-1; D ambiguous. The CDR3 is made up of 15 amino acids. V dropped 5 bases and J dropped 0 bases, with 13 bases sitting between them. Germline loops: CDR1 SEHNR, CDR2 FQNEAQ (reference sequence). Written as DNA, the CDR3 is TGTGCCAGCAGCCCAAGAGGTAGTCTGAACACTGAAGCTTTCTTT. Translated: CASSPRGSLNTEAFF.

The genes are TRBV6-4 and TRBJ2-1; either TRBD1 or TRBD2 may fit D (5 bases each). The V gene lost 5 bases and the J gene lost 5 bases, with 10 bases spanning the gap. The germline CDR1 and CDR2 sequences are MRHNA and SNTAGT. The CDR3 has 13 residues. CDR3 nucleotide sequence: TGTGCCAGCAGTCGGGACGGCAACAATGAGCAGTTCTTC. Its translation is CASSRDGNNEQFF.

V gene TRBV18 combines with J gene TRBJ2-7; perhaps D is TRBD1 or TRBD2 (6 bases each). The CDR3 is 14 amino acids. Germline values: CDR1 KGHSH, CDR2 LQKENI. Trimming removed 3 bases at V and 2 bases at J, with 11 bases between. CDR3 sequence reads: CASSPGGDTYEQYF. In nucleotides, the CDR3 is TGTGCCAGCTCACCCGGCGGGGACACCTACGAGCAGTACTTC.

The chain links TRBV7-9 to TRBJ1-1, with D unclear. Germline CDR1 is SEHNR and CDR2 is FQNEAQ (reference sequence). This CDR3 is built from 13 residues. V lost 4 bases to trimming and J lost 1 base, with 7 bases between them. The chain's CDR3 is CASSSEGNTEAFF. CDR3 coding DNA: TGTGCCAGCAGCTCCGAAGGGAACACTGAAGCTTTCTTT.

This clone was seen more than once but under ten times. This rearrangement joins TRBV27 to TRBJ2-1; the match to TRBD2 covers 8 bases. In germline, CDR1 is MNHEY, CDR2 SMNVEV (reference sequence). The J segment lost 5 bases and the V segment lost 8 bases, leaving 8 bases of the junction unmatched. The CDR3 consists of 14 residues. The DNA of the CDR3 is TGTGCCAGCTCGGAGCGGGAGTGGGACAATGAGCAGTTCTTC. Amino acids: CASSEREWDNEQFF.

The J gene is TRBJ1-1, the V gene TRBV5-1; possibly TRBD1 for D (5 bases). Trimming left V 1 base short and J 0 bases short, with 10 bases between. Germline lookup yields CDR1 SGHRS and CDR2 YFSETQ. The CDR3 consists of 15 residues. The CDR3 protein is CASSLIDRLNTEAFF. CDR3 DNA sequence: TGCGCCAGCAGCTTGATCGACAGACTGAACACTGAAGCTTTCTTT.

The chain joins TRBV11-2 to TRBJ2-5; D gene ambiguous. The germline V gene has CDR1 SGHAT and CDR2 FQNNGV. The CDR3 length is 11 residues. Trimming took off 8 bases at V and 2 bases at J, with 6 bases between the two ends. CDR3 protein: CASETQETQYF. CDR3 bases: TGTGCCAGCGAGACTCAAGAGACCCAGTACTTC.

This rearrangement joins TRBV28 to TRBJ1-2, with TRBD1 matching 10 bases. CDR1 MDHEN and CDR2 SYDVKM come from the germline V gene. This CDR3 has 14 residues. V gave up 6 bases and J gave up 2 bases; unmatched junction bases: 3. The CDR3 loop reads CASRPTGGNYGYTF. The DNA of the CDR3 is TGTGCCAGCAGACCGACAGGGGGCAACTATGGCTACACCTTC.